These 31 T cell receptor beta chains share one sample of origin, sequenced in a study of blood T cell repertoires in COVID-19. Repertoires were generated with immunoSEQ multiplex PCR, while TCRdb's copy carries only in-frame clones and drops some. The table includes roughly 330,000 clones, 80% to 90% detected once. The sample taken for sequencing was PBMCs or T cells enriched from blood (not recorded which). The origin of the receptors is a man aged 30 to 39 who had recovered from COVID-19.

The chain uses TRBV7-2 and TRBJ1-5, with 7 bases matching TRBD1. In germline, CDR1 is SGHTA, CDR2 FQGNSA. Germline trimming cut 7 bases from V and 16 bases from J; bases unmatched to any gene: 16. This CDR3 region has 13 residues. CDR3 bases: TGTGCCAGCACGGGACAGCCGGGATCGTTTTACCATTTT. Translated: CASTGQPGSFYHF.

The J gene is TRBJ1-3, the V gene TRBV29-1; no clear D. V lost 3 bases, J lost 8 bases, and 14 bases lay in between. CDR3 length equals 13 residues. Germline V CDR1 and CDR2: SQVTM, ANQGSEA. The CDR3 sequence is CSVDEGRRDTIYF. In nucleotides, the CDR3 is TGCAGCGTTGACGAGGGAAGGAGAGACACCATATATTTT.

V gene TRBV10-2 combines with J gene TRBJ1-4; possibly TRBD1 for D (5 bases). From germline, CDR1 is WSHSY and CDR2 SAAADI. This CDR3 contains 14 residues. V shed 5 bases and J shed 8 bases, with 15 bases lying between them. In DNA, the CDR3 is TGCGCCAGCAGTCCACGACCTGGGGGGGAAAAACTGTTTTTT. Protein: CASSPRPGGEKLFF.

This sequence joins TRBV7-3 and TRBJ2-1; 11 bases agree with TRBD2. The trim removed 3 bases at V and 3 bases at J, leaving 4 bases unmatched. Germline CDR1 and CDR2: SGHTA and FQGTGA. This CDR3 is 16 amino acids long. CDR3 bases: TGTGCCAGCAGCTTGAGTGGGACTAGCGGCTACAATGAGCAGTTCTTC. Translating gives CASSLSGTSGYNEQFF.

The chain employs TRBV28 and TRBJ2-5; a possible D gene is TRBD1 (6 bases). Germline V CDR1 and CDR2: MDHEN, SYDVKM. The germline V and J ends were trimmed by 6 bases and 4 bases, with 12 bases remaining between them. The CDR3 is 13 residues long. In DNA, the CDR3 is TGTGCCAGCAGATGGGGGCAGTCAGAGACCCAGTACTTC. Amino acids: CASRWGQSETQYF. Drawing the rest from reference TRBV28 and TRBJ2-5, the complete variable domain is DVKVTQSSRYLVKRTGEKVFLECVQDMDHENMFWYRQDPGLGLRLIYFSYDVKMKEKGDIPEGYSVSREKKERFSLILESASTNQTSMYLCASRWGQSETQYFGPGTRLLVL.

This clone was seen only once. J is TRBJ2-1 and V is TRBV6-5, with 7 bases lining up with TRBD2. The germline V gene has CDR1 MNHEY and CDR2 SVGAGI. V shed 7 bases and J 3 bases; nucleotides not matched to a gene: 9. The CDR3 length is 15 residues. The CDR3 here is CASMVPGLLYNEQFF. The CDR3, as DNA: TGTGCCAGCATGGTACCGGGACTACTCTACAATGAGCAGTTCTTC.

The chain couples TRBV21-1 to TRBJ2-7; the table names TRBD2, a call not compared with the DNA. TRBV21-1 is flagged as a pseudogene. The CDR3 length is 18 residues. DNA of the CDR3: TGTGCCAGCAGCAAAGTGGGACTAGCGGGGGGGGAATCCTACGAGCAGTACTTC. This encodes CASSKVGLAGGESYEQYF.

The chain couples TRBV7-2 to TRBJ2-7; 9 bases map to TRBD2. The germline V gene has CDR1 SGHTA and CDR2 FQGNSA. The junction had 10 bases not matched to a gene; V was cut back by 5 bases and J by 5 bases. CDR3 size: 15 residues. CDR3 nucleotide sequence: TGTGCCAGCAGCGCGCGGGGGGGCCAGTCTCACGAGCAGTACTTC. Protein sequence: CASSARGGQSHEQYF.

The chain combines TRBV10-2 with TRBJ2-1, with TRBD2 as a possible D gene (5 bases). Deletions cut 0 bases from V and 2 bases from J, with 11 bases between. The CDR3 is 16 residues long. Germline assignment: CDR1 WSHSY and CDR2 SAAADI. DNA of the CDR3: TGCGCCAGCAGTGAGTCGGGGAGAAGGGCCTACAATGAGCAGTTCTTC. Encoded protein: CASSESGRRAYNEQFF.

The rearrangement links TRBV7-9 to TRBJ1-6; D is possibly TRBD1 (6 bases). The CDR3 consists of 14 residues. Trimming shortened V by 2 bases and J by 8 bases, and 10 bases separated the two germline ends. Germline V gene sequence: CDR1 SEHNR, CDR2 FQNEAQ (reference sequence). The CDR3 DNA reads TGTGCCAGCAGCTTACCGACAGGAGATTCACCCCTCCACTTT. It is translated as CASSLPTGDSPLHF.

J is TRBJ1-5 and V is TRBV6-5; 8 nucleotides agree with TRBD1. After removal of 6 bases from V and 4 bases from J, the junction contained 2 bases not matched to a gene. The CDR3 is 13 amino acids. Looked up from germline, CDR1 is MNHEY and CDR2 is SVGAGI. CDR3 in amino acids: CASRGQVNQPQHF. The CDR3 DNA reads as TGTGCCAGCAGGGGACAGGTAAATCAGCCCCAGCATTTT.

The chain uses TRBV9 and TRBJ2-5; no firm D call. Germline V gene data show CDR1 as SGDLS and CDR2 as YYNGEE. Trimming stripped 0 bases from V and 5 bases from J, with 11 bases between. The CDR3 totals 14 residues. CDR3 DNA: TGTGCCAGCAGCGTAGCGTCTACTATCGAGACCCAGTACTTC. Protein: CASSVASTIETQYF.

The CDR3 reads CASSLAPGGYTDTQYF. The CDR3 nucleotides read TGTGCCAGCAGCTTAGCTCCAGGGGGATACACAGATACGCAGTATTTT. V is TRBV7-9 and J is TRBJ2-3; TRBD1 agrees at 7 bases. The J segment lost 2 bases and the V segment lost 0 bases, leaving 5 bases of the junction unmatched. The length of the CDR3 is 16 residues. Germline V CDR1 and CDR2: SEHNR, FQNEAQ (reference sequence). Combining the CDR3 with reference TRBV7-9 and TRBJ2-3 gives the whole variable domain DTGVSQNPRHKITKRGQNVTFRCDPISEHNRLYWYRQTLGQGPEFLTYFQNEAQLEKSRLLSDRFSAERPKGSFSTLEIQRTEQGDSAMYLCASSLAPGGYTDTQYFGPGTRLTVL.

V is TRBV5-1 and J is TRBJ2-7; TRBD2 agrees at 7 bases. The CDR3 spans 13 residues. Trimming at V came to 2 bases and at J to 4 bases, leaving 3 bases not matched to a gene. Per germline, CDR1 SGHRS and CDR2 YFSETQ. The CDR3 spells CASSFSGEYEQYF. The CDR3 region has the DNA TGCGCCAGCAGCTTCAGCGGGGAATACGAGCAGTACTTC.

The V call is TRBV19, the J call TRBJ1-1, with D uncertain. Germline V gene data show CDR1 as LNHDA and CDR2 as SQIVND (reference sequence). CDR3 length equals 13 residues. Trimming shortened V by 7 bases and J by 7 bases, and 16 bases separated the two germline ends. The CDR3 loop is CASTSWAEVEAFF. In DNA, the CDR3 is TGTGCCAGTACCTCCTGGGCGGAGGTTGAAGCTTTCTTT.

This clone was observed a single time. The chain links TRBV2 to TRBJ2-3, with D hard to call. The CDR3 spans 11 residues. Germline CDR1 and CDR2: SNHLY and FYNNEI. Trimming took off 7 bases at V and 5 bases at J, with 7 bases between the two ends. In DNA form, the CDR3 reads TGTGCCAGCACCGAGAGAGATACGCAGTATTTT. It yields the protein CASTERDTQYF.

This chain connects TRBV6-5 to TRBJ2-3; D perhaps matches TRBD2 (6 bases). Germline CDR1 MNHEY, CDR2 SVGAGI. The V end was cut by 2 bases, the J end by 2 bases, with 11 bases between. CDR3 length: 15 amino acids. CDR3 nucleotides: TGTGCCAGCAGTTACAGAAGCGGGTACACAGATACGCAGTATTTT. Residues: CASSYRSGYTDTQYF.

This clone was recorded only once. DNA of the CDR3: TGTGCCAGCAGTGACTTCGGGGGGGCCGGGGAGCTGTTTTTT. Translating gives CASSDFGGAGELFF. The rearrangement joins TRBV6-4 to TRBJ2-2; TRBD2 matches 8 bases. Unmatched junction bases numbered 1, after V lost 1 base and J lost 6 bases. Per germline, CDR1 MRHNA and CDR2 SNTAGT. The CDR3 contains 14 residues.

The rearrangement links TRBV6-2 or TRBV6-3 to TRBJ1-5, with D perhaps matching TRBD1 (5 bases). The CDR3 has 15 residues. Deletions cut 4 bases from V and 2 bases from J, with 12 bases between. CDR1 is MNHEY, CDR2 SVGEGT, per germline. The DNA for the CDR3 is TGTGCCAGCAGTTTTGTAGGGGATGGCAATCAGCCCCAGCATTTT. This encodes CASSFVGDGNQPQHF.

The gene calls are TRBV27 and TRBJ2-7, with D perhaps TRBD1 (5 bases). The CDR3 sequence is 14 residues long. V was trimmed by 5 bases and J by 1 base, leaving 12 bases between them. CDR1 is MNHEY, CDR2 SMNVEV, per germline (reference sequence). CDR3 sequence (DNA): TGTGCCAGCAGTACAAGACAGAATTCCTACGAGCAGTACTTC. Encoded protein: CASSTRQNSYEQYF.

The rearrangement links TRBV28 to TRBJ1-6; no clear D. The V gene lost 2 bases and the J gene lost 0 bases, with 14 bases spanning the gap. CDR1 is MDHEN, CDR2 SYDVKM, per germline. The CDR3 extends over 18 amino acids. DNA of the CDR3: TGTGCCAGCAGTTTAGGGTTCATCTCTAGCTCCTATAATTCACCCCTCCACTTT. This sequence encodes CASSLGFISSSYNSPLHF.

This rearrangement joins TRBV25-1 to TRBJ1-1, with 7 bases matching TRBD1. Germline loops: CDR1 MGHDK, CDR2 SYGVNS. V trimming: 7 bases; J trimming: 0 bases; junction bases outside the gene matches: 5. This CDR3 is 14 amino acids long. Here the CDR3 DNA reads TGTGCCAGCACTATGGGACAGTTGAACACTGAAGCTTTCTTT. Translating gives CASTMGQLNTEAFF.

V usage is TRBV11-2 and J usage is TRBJ2-3, with 14 bases that match TRBD2. This CDR3 is built from 18 residues. Unmatched junction bases numbered 11, after V lost 5 bases and J lost 4 bases. CDR1 SGHAT and CDR2 FQNNGV come from the germline V gene. CDR3 nucleotides: TGTGCCAGCAGCGGACGACTAGCGGGGGGGCCCGGAGCAGATACGCAGTATTTT. This translates into CASSGRLAGGPGADTQYF.

The gene calls are TRBV6-5 and TRBJ1-4; D gene unclear. The CDR3 length is 15 residues. Between the trimmed V and J ends, which lost 7 bases and 0 bases, there was a span of 12 bases. CDR1 MNHEY and CDR2 SVGAGI come from the germline V gene. The CDR3 DNA is TGTGCCAGCACCACACATCCTTCAACTAATGAAAAACTGTTTTTT. Its protein is CASTTHPSTNEKLFF.

This clone was observed many times. This same CDR3 is encoded by further DNA sequences in the sample. The chain carries TRBV11-3 and TRBJ1-4, with 7 bases aligning to TRBD1. The V gene end was trimmed by 1 base and the J gene end by 7 bases; junction bases not matched to a gene: 3. Germline loops: CDR1 SGHNT, CDR2 YENEEA. The CDR3 runs 14 residues. In nucleotides, the CDR3 is TGTGCCAGCAGCTTAGGAGGGGACAGTGAAAAACTGTTTTTT. It encodes CASSLGGDSEKLFF.

This clone showed up just once. J is TRBJ2-7 and V is TRBV11-2, with D hard to call. CDR1 is SGHAT and CDR2 is FQNNGV in the germline V gene. V lost 3 bases to trimming and J lost 3 bases, with 9 bases between them. The CDR3 is 13 amino acids. CDR3 protein: CASSFPANYEQYF. DNA of the CDR3: TGTGCCAGCAGCTTCCCTGCGAACTACGAGCAGTACTTC. Based on the CDR3 plus reference TRBV11-2 and TRBJ2-7, the full variable domain is EAGVAQSPRYKIIEKRQSVAFWCNPISGHATLYWYQQILGQGPKLLIQFQNNGVVDDSQLPKDRFSAERLKGVDSTLKIQPAKLEDSAVYLCASSFPANYEQYFGPGTRLTVT.

CDR3 sequence reads: CASSPGGWTGELFF. CDR3 nucleotides: TGTGCCAGCAGCCCAGGGGGATGGACCGGGGAGCTGTTTTTT. The rearrangement links TRBV14 to TRBJ2-2; 7 bases are shared with TRBD1. J lost 5 bases, V lost 4 bases, and 4 bases had no gene match. Germline lookup yields CDR1 SGHDN and CDR2 FVKESK. The CDR3 sequence is 14 residues long.

The table lists this clone with a few counts. V and J are TRBV29-1 and TRBJ2-3; D is ambiguous. V dropped 3 bases and J dropped 3 bases, with 13 bases sitting between them. CDR3 length equals 14 residues. Looked up from germline, CDR1 is SQVTM and CDR2 is ANQGSEA. DNA for the CDR3: TGCAGCGTTGACTCCACGACTGGAACAGATACGCAGTATTTT. Translating gives CSVDSTTGTDTQYF.

This rearrangement joins TRBV30 to TRBJ2-3; D not certain. With 4 bases removed from V and 1 base from J, the gap between germline ends came to 9 bases. Germline loops: CDR1 GTSNPN, CDR2 SVGIG (reference sequence). This CDR3 has 13 amino acids. The chain's CDR3 is CAWNSLRTDTQYF. The CDR3 DNA reads as TGTGCCTGGAATAGCTTACGCACAGATACGCAGTATTTT.

V and J are TRBV24-1 and TRBJ1-4, with D possibly TRBD1 on 6 matching bases. The germline V and J ends were trimmed by 2 bases and 6 bases, with 15 bases remaining between them. CDR3 length: 16 residues. CDR1 and CDR2 from the germline V gene are KGHDR and SFDVKD. CDR3 amino acids: CATSDSQPGHYEKLFF. The CDR3 nucleotides are TGTGCCACCAGTGATTCTCAGCCGGGACACTATGAAAAACTGTTTTTT.

This rearrangement joins TRBV19 to TRBJ1-6; 9 nucleotides match TRBD1. The CDR3 is 14 residues long. Germline V gene data show CDR1 as LNHDA and CDR2 as SQIVND (reference sequence). Trimming took 7 bases from V and 7 from J; bases not matched to a gene: 5. The CDR3 sequence is CASTRQGENSPLHF. Written as DNA, the CDR3 is TGTGCCAGTACCCGACAGGGGGAAAATTCACCCCTCCACTTT.